The subject of this entry is one TCR beta chain. TCRdb keeps only in-frame clones here, not all; method: immunoSEQ multiplex PCR. The data hold about 82,000 clones, with approximately 89% observed a single time. The sample belongs to a study of control samples from healthy donors and cancer patients. From germline, CDR1 is SGHRS and CDR2 YFSETQ. This CDR3 spans 14 amino acids. V lost 6 bases, J lost 0 bases, and 5 bases stayed unmatched. The specimen was blood. This clonotype was sampled from a man aged 50-59 years in good health. The chain is built from TRBV5-1 and TRBJ1-1, with 7 positions matching TRBD1. The CDR3 DNA is TGCGCCAGCAACATACAGGGGCTGAACACTGAAGCTTTCTTT. Translation: CASNIQGLNTEAFF.